These 25 T cell receptor beta chains originate from one sample sequenced in a study of shared clonotypes between healthy human individuals. The naive CD8 population came from CD45RO-negative cells selected for CCR7, without terminally differentiated effector memory CD45RA+ cells. TCRdb's copy holds only in-frame clones and misses some; the assay was immunoSEQ multiplex PCR. The table records just over 2,000,000 clones, about 95% of them present only once. Sequences were obtained from naive CD8+ T cells sorted from blood. Every receptor here comes from a man in his late teens or twenties in good health.

This clone was seen once. The chain is built from TRBV28 and TRBJ2-5; possibly TRBD1 for D (6 bases). The V end was cut by 6 bases, the J end by 0 bases, with 11 bases between. Germline assignment: CDR1 MDHEN and CDR2 SYDVKM. This CDR3 is built from 14 residues. CDR3 amino acids: CASSIWTDQETQYF. CDR3 sequence (DNA): TGTGCCAGCAGCATATGGACAGACCAAGAGACCCAGTACTTC.

Only a few counts were recorded for this clone. The CDR3 DNA reads TGTGCCAGCAGTCGGACAGCTCGGGATTCACCCCTCCACTTT. It specifies CASSRTARDSPLHF. The chain combines TRBV27 with TRBJ1-6, with a possible D match to TRBD1 (6 bases). V lost 5 bases to trimming and J lost 8 bases, with 13 bases between them. Germline V gives CDR1 MNHEY, CDR2 SMNVEV (reference sequence). There are 14 residues in the CDR3.

The chain joins TRBV30 to TRBJ2-3; 16 bases are shared with TRBD2. The trim removed 8 bases at V and 0 bases at J, leaving 8 bases unmatched. The CDR3 covers 17 residues. Germline loops: CDR1 GTSNPN, CDR2 SVGIG (reference sequence). DNA for the CDR3: TGTGCCACAGGGACTAGCGGGGGGGCCCTAAGCACAGATACGCAGTATTTT. Translated: CATGTSGGALSTDTQYF.

The V call is TRBV10-2, the J call TRBJ2-5, with no clear D. The V gene's germline CDR1 is WSHSY and CDR2 SAAADI. The CDR3 runs 11 residues. Deletions cut 7 bases from V and 7 bases from J, with 10 bases between. Written as DNA, the CDR3 is TGCGCCAGCACCCAGTCGGGGACCCAGTACTTC. Encoded protein: CASTQSGTQYF.

The chain employs TRBV27 and TRBJ2-3; perhaps TRBD2 as D (5 bases). Germline V gene sequence: CDR1 MNHEY, CDR2 SMNVEV (reference sequence). The CDR3 runs 13 residues. Trimming shortened V by 2 bases and J by 11 bases, and 14 bases separated the two germline ends. CDR3 sequence (DNA): TGTGCCAGCAGTTTAGTTGAGAGGGAAAGGCAGTATTTT. Translation gives CASSLVERERQYF.

CDR3 in DNA: TGTGTTACGGGACTAGCGCCGGCCGGGGAGCTGTTTTTT. Translated, it gives CVTGLAPAGELFF. The rearrangement joins TRBV27 to TRBJ2-2; 10 nucleotides match TRBD2. CDR1 and CDR2 (germline): MNHEY, SMNVEV (reference sequence). This CDR3 has 13 residues.

The V and J genes are TRBV6-1 and TRBJ1-1; D is ambiguous. The germline V gene encodes CDR1 MNHNS and CDR2 SASEGT. The CDR3 contains 15 residues. The germline V and J ends were trimmed by 6 bases and 4 bases, with 18 bases remaining between them. DNA for the CDR3: TGTGCCAGCAGCCCTATATTTACAGAGACCACTGAAGCTTTCTTT. It yields the protein CASSPIFTETTEAFF.

Turning to this clone: Other DNA variants within this sample encode the same CDR3. The chain employs TRBV4-1 and TRBJ2-1, with TRBD2 matching over 13 bases. V shed 3 bases, J shed 4 bases, and the junction held 0 bases outside the gene matches. CDR1 is MGHRA, CDR2 YSYEKL, per germline. The CDR3 is 15 residues long. The CDR3: CASSQGLAGYNEQFF. DNA of the CDR3: TGCGCCAGCAGCCAGGGACTAGCGGGGTACAATGAGCAGTTCTTC.

This clone was detected once. The J gene is TRBJ2-5, the V gene TRBV11-2; 13 positions agree with TRBD2. V was clipped by 6 bases and J by 3 bases; unmatched bases: 4. The CDR3 runs to 15 residues. Germline-derived CDR1 and CDR2 are SGHAT and FQNNGV. In DNA, the CDR3 is TGTGCCAGCAGTCTAGGGACTAGCGGGAAAGAGACCCAGTACTTC. It translates to CASSLGTSGKETQYF.

The CDR3 sequence: CARGLAGTPDTQYF. The CDR3 DNA sequence: TGCGCCAGGGGACTAGCGGGGACTCCAGATACGCAGTATTTT. The rearrangement uses TRBV5-1 and TRBJ2-3; TRBD2 agrees at 13 bases. CDR3 length: 14 amino acids. Germline CDR1 SGHRS, CDR2 YFSETQ. The trim removed 8 bases at V and 4 bases at J, leaving 4 bases unmatched.

This sequence joins TRBV5-1 and TRBJ2-7; D gene uncertain. Germline assignment: CDR1 SGHRS and CDR2 YFSETQ. V was pared by 4 bases and J by 7 bases, with 12 bases between. This CDR3 is built from 12 residues. The CDR3 sequence: CASSVGSGEQYF. DNA for the CDR3: TGCGCCAGCAGCGTGGGATCGGGTGAGCAGTACTTC.

In this sample, this clone turned up once. The chain couples TRBV28 to TRBJ2-3, with 11 bases aligning to TRBD2. The CDR3 spans 15 residues. Germline CDR1 reads MDHEN; CDR2 reads SYDVKM. With 5 bases clipped from V and 4 bases from J, the junction kept 5 bases outside the gene matches. The CDR3 reads CASSTTSGSPDTQYF. The CDR3 nucleotides are TGTGCCAGCAGTACCACTAGCGGGAGCCCAGATACGCAGTATTTT.

The chain recombines TRBV6-1 with TRBJ2-7; D possibly corresponds to TRBD1 (5 bases). The germline V and J ends were trimmed by 0 bases and 5 bases, with 8 bases remaining between them. From germline, CDR1 is MNHNS and CDR2 SASEGT. This CDR3 is 13 amino acids long. Here the CDR3 reads CASSEAGVDEQYF. The CDR3 DNA sequence: TGTGCCAGCAGTGAAGCAGGGGTTGACGAGCAGTACTTC.

The chain has TRBV28 and TRBJ2-7, with D perhaps TRBD2 (5 bases). Per germline, CDR1 MDHEN and CDR2 SYDVKM. The V and J ends lost 7 bases and 4 bases respectively, with 11 bases between them. This CDR3 is 12 amino acids long. CDR3 DNA: TGTGCCAGCATCGGTCCGGGGTACGAGCAGTACTTC. Its translation: CASIGPGYEQYF.

About this clone: The sample carries other DNA sequences with the same CDR3. This rearrangement joins TRBV6-5 to TRBJ1-5; no clear D. CDR1 is MNHEY, CDR2 SVGAGI, per germline. The CDR3 runs 15 residues. The V and J ends lost 8 bases and 0 bases respectively, with 14 bases between them. The CDR3 region has the DNA TGTGCCAGCTCCCTCGGGGTTTATAGCAATCAGCCCCAGCATTTT. Translated: CASSLGVYSNQPQHF.

The rearrangement links TRBV5-1 to TRBJ2-3, with 12 bases aligning to TRBD2. This CDR3 is built from 15 residues. V lost 4 bases and J lost 6; bases outside the gene matches: 6. In germline, CDR1 is SGHRS, CDR2 YFSETQ. CDR3 nucleotides: TGCGCCAGCAGCGACGGGACTAGCGGGTGGGATACGCAGTATTTT. Residues: CASSDGTSGWDTQYF.

A word on this clone: This same CDR3 is encoded by further DNA sequences in the sample. The genes are TRBV19 and TRBJ2-7; D not certain. Looked up from germline, CDR1 is LNHDA and CDR2 is SQIVND (reference sequence). Trimming took 5 bases from V and 1 from J, leaving 6 bases between them. The CDR3 spans 12 residues. The CDR3 loop reads CASSGPSYEQYF. Here the CDR3 DNA reads TGTGCCAGTAGTGGGCCTTCCTACGAGCAGTACTTC.

CDR3 DNA sequence: TGTGCCAGCAGTACTTCAGGGGATCTCGGCTATGGCTACACCTTC. Translated: CASSTSGDLGYGYTF. The genes are TRBV27 and TRBJ1-2, with D perhaps matching TRBD1 (6 bases). V shed 5 bases and J shed 4 bases, with 17 bases lying between them. Germline lookup yields CDR1 MNHEY and CDR2 SMNVEV (reference sequence). CDR3 size: 15 residues.

V gene TRBV10-2 combines with J gene TRBJ2-7, with D perhaps matching TRBD1 (6 bases). This CDR3 spans 15 amino acids. The V and J ends lost 1 base and 2 bases respectively, with 12 bases between them. Germline V gene data show CDR1 as WSHSY and CDR2 as SAAADI. CDR3 loop: CASSEWDTYTYEQYF. CDR3 nucleotides: TGCGCCAGCAGTGAGTGGGACACTTATACCTACGAGCAGTACTTC.

The chain links TRBV29-1 to TRBJ2-3; 16 nucleotides line up with TRBD2. Losses at the gene ends were 5 bases for V and 2 bases for J; bases not matched to a gene: 4. CDR3 size: 16 residues. Germline V lookup: CDR1 SQVTM, CDR2 ANQGSEA. CDR3 sequence: CSVLGTSGGDTDTQYF. CDR3 nucleotides: TGCAGCGTTCTGGGGACTAGCGGGGGGGACACAGATACGCAGTATTTT.

The chain uses TRBV5-6 and TRBJ1-1; perhaps TRBD1 as D (6 bases). There are 15 residues in the CDR3. Looked up from germline, CDR1 is SGHDT and CDR2 is YYEEEE. Trimming left V 4 bases short and J 2 bases short, with 15 bases between. In DNA, the CDR3 is TGTGCCAGCAGCAGTACCGGGACACTAAACACTGAAGCTTTCTTT. As protein: CASSSTGTLNTEAFF.

The genes are TRBV7-6 and TRBJ2-2; D not certain. The CDR3 has 14 residues. The germline V and J ends were trimmed by 5 bases and 3 bases, with 10 bases remaining between them. Germline V CDR1 and CDR2: SGHVS, FNYEAQ. CDR3 nucleotides: TGTGCCAGCAGCCCTCTGGGGTACACCGGGGAGCTGTTTTTT. This sequence encodes CASSPLGYTGELFF.

The rearrangement uses TRBV7-2 and TRBJ1-4; 8 bases agree with TRBD1. Germline V gene lookup returns CDR1 SGHTA and CDR2 FQGNSA. V dropped 2 bases and J dropped 8; count of bases not matched to a gene: 7. The CDR3 is made up of 15 amino acids. This chain's CDR3 is CASSLNPGGYEKLFF. DNA for the CDR3: TGTGCCAGCAGCTTAAACCCAGGGGGCTACGAAAAACTGTTTTTT.

The chain combines TRBV2 with TRBJ1-6; D is uncertain. The V gene's germline CDR1 is SNHLY and CDR2 FYNNEI. The CDR3 totals 13 residues. Trimming cost V 3 bases and J 6 bases, with 6 bases left between them. CDR3 sequence: CASSDRSNSPLHF. DNA for the CDR3: TGTGCCAGCAGTGACAGGAGTAATTCACCCCTCCACTTT.

The rearrangement joins TRBV5-4 to TRBJ1-1; a weak D match, TRBD1 (5 bases). Germline V lookup: CDR1 SGHNT, CDR2 YYREEE (reference sequence). The CDR3 runs to 14 residues. Trimming took 1 base from V and 6 from J, leaving 13 bases between them. The DNA of the CDR3 is TGTGCCAGCAGCTTGTTTGGGGGGATGTCTGAAGCTTTCTTT. Protein sequence: CASSLFGGMSEAFF.